This TCR beta chain derives from a study of shared clonotypes between healthy human individuals. Study-level points and caveats: Among non-shared clonotypes, generation probabilities were lower than among those shared by all four donors.

V was cut by 2 bases and J by 9 bases, with 16 bases left in between. The germline V gene has CDR1 MDHEN and CDR2 SYDVKM. The CDR3 is made up of 15 amino acids. Deep-level settings were used for running the assay. Some clones are missing from TCRdb's copy, which holds only in-frame ones; the method was immunoSEQ multiplex PCR. The profile shows some 660,000 clones, around 73% of them singletons. About this clone: Its antigen is not known.

The material sequenced was memory CD4+ T cells sorted from blood. Regarding subset: CD45RA-negative fraction. The sequence was collected from a woman younger than 45 in good health. The chain joins TRBV28 to TRBJ2-2; a weak D match, TRBD1 (5 bases). The CDR3 nucleotides are TGTGCCAGCAGTTTACAGGGAACGCGTCTCCGGGAGCTGTTTTTT. Translation gives CASSLQGTRLRELFF.